The 2 T cell receptor beta chains below were found in one sample sequenced in a study of STAT3 mutations in large granular lymphocyte leukemia. Overall study findings and caveats: In T-cell large granular lymphocyte leukemia, about half of patients showed multiple immunodominant subclonotypes.

Method: immunoSEQ multiplex PCR; TCRdb's copy keeps in-frame clones and lacks some. Among roughly 40,000 clones listed, around nine tenths were seen once. The antigens for these receptors are not known. The sequencing input was PBMCs. Source of these receptors: a human donor with T large granular lymphocyte leukemia. Some clones in this sample may be carry-over from other donors' samples.

The CDR3: CASSPHLGRTGELFF. CDR3 sequence (DNA): TGTGCCAGCAGTCCCCATTTGGGGCGAACCGGGGAGCTGTTTTTT. V is TRBV6-5 and J is TRBJ2-2, with D maybe TRBD1 (5 bases). V shed 5 bases and J shed 5 bases, with 15 bases lying between them. CDR1 and CDR2 (germline): MNHEY, SVGAGI. This CDR3 contains 15 residues.

The chain employs TRBV15 and TRBJ1-5; D not resolved. Trimming left V 2 bases short and J 4 bases short, with 12 bases between. The CDR3 spans 15 residues. Germline loops: CDR1 LNHNV, CDR2 YYDKDF (reference sequence). The CDR3 coding sequence is TGTGCCACCAGCAGAAGACTCCCCCATAATCAGCCCCAGCATTTT. Translation gives CATSRRLPHNQPQHF.